This is a list of T cell receptor beta chains from one sample in a study of cytomegalovirus exposure and HLA in healthy donors. Method: immunoSEQ multiplex PCR; TCRdb's copy keeps in-frame clones and lacks some. The data show 200,000 to 250,000 clones, more than 75% seen once. What was sequenced was PBMCs. Every receptor here comes from a human donor in good health. Both conserved end residues are part of each CDR3. D genes are given only for firm matches. Where a row states a size, it is once, few, many or the class of an expanded clone; other rows omit it.

abundance	d_gene	v_gene	j_gene	CDR3aa
NA	NA	TRBV7-9	TRBJ2-7	CASSLVSGAYEQYF
once	NA	TRBV6-1	TRBJ1-5	CASSPGVGNQPQHF
NA	NA	TRBV6-1	TRBJ2-7	CASSDPKPRYF
NA	NA	TRBV6-1	TRBJ2-7	CASSWAMGPYEQYF
NA	NA	TRBV9	TRBJ2-1	CASKPGPNRSYNEQFF
NA	TRBD2	TRBV6-7	TRBJ2-1	CASSYWSPAGGNNEQFF
NA	NA	TRBV6-1	TRBJ1-4	CASSVERGKRGEKLFF
NA	NA	TRBV4-2	TRBJ2-7	CASSQDWASLYEQYF
NA	TRBD2	TRBV18	TRBJ2-7	CASSPGIAGGYEQYF
once	TRBD2	TRBV10-3	TRBJ2-2	CAIRPLGLAVGGELFF
NA	NA	TRBV6-6	TRBJ2-7	CASSAGSYEQYF
NA	TRBD1	TRBV9	TRBJ2-2	CASSALRGQDSTGELFF
NA	TRBD1	TRBV7-3	TRBJ1-1	CASSHRQGEAFF
NA	NA	TRBV19	TRBJ1-2	CASSIQQGFGYGYTF
NA	TRBD1	TRBV28	TRBJ2-5	CASFRGQGVRETQYF
NA	TRBD2	TRBV4-1	TRBJ2-2	CASSQPISGPRTGELFF
NA	NA	TRBV4-2	TRBJ2-2	CASSQAVQGVAGELFF
NA	TRBD2	TRBV29-1	TRBJ2-7	CSVATSGGSYEQYF
NA	TRBD2	TRBV7-3	TRBJ2-5	CASSLTGLEKETQYF
NA	NA	TRBV21-1	TRBJ2-1	CASWGFNYNEQFF
few	TRBD1	TRBV5-1	TRBJ1-4	CASSFDRVGEKLFF
NA	TRBD1	TRBV5-1	TRBJ1-1	CASSLLQGTNTEAFF
NA	NA	TRBV5-1	TRBJ2-2	CASSLSGDRRTGELFF
NA	TRBD2	TRBV28	TRBJ2-3	CASHPGGRATDTQYF
NA	NA	TRBV4-1	TRBJ2-1	CASSHSDNEQFF
NA	TRBD2	TRBV28	TRBJ2-5	CASSLPGTIQETQYF
NA	NA	TRBV19	TRBJ2-1	CATRRVADNEQFF
NA	TRBD2	TRBV7-9	TRBJ2-1	CASSKHSGSTDNEQFF
NA	NA	TRBV5-4	TRBJ2-5	CASSFPRGQKETQYF
few	TRBD2	TRBV5-1	TRBJ2-1	CASSLPGGGTYNEQFF
NA	TRBD1	TRBV19	TRBJ1-5	CASRGRGHDQPQHF
NA	TRBD1	TRBV2	TRBJ2-5	CASRGQGARETQYF
NA	TRBD2	TRBV18	TRBJ2-3	CASSPPGLANSDTQYF
NA	TRBD2	TRBV7-6	TRBJ2-3	CASTRGRREVADTQYF
NA	NA	TRBV15	TRBJ1-2	CATSKRAGAGGYTF
NA	NA	TRBV6-1	TRBJ2-3	CASRTTESTDTQYF
NA	NA	TRBV28	TRBJ1-4	CASCTGEHNEKLFF
few	TRBD1	TRBV2	TRBJ2-5	CASSFDRTGQETQYF
NA	NA	TRBV18	TRBJ2-3	CASSPPLTDTQYF
NA	TRBD2	TRBV7-6	TRBJ2-5	CASSSSGLAGVRREETQYF
NA	NA	TRBV29-1	TRBJ1-1	CSARDISEAFF
NA	NA	TRBV30	TRBJ2-3	CAWSQGFSTDTQYF
NA	TRBD2	TRBV28	TRBJ2-1	CASSLGLAGVNEQFF
NA	NA	TRBV11-2	TRBJ2-1	CASSLDSSERYNEQFF
NA	TRBD1	TRBV6-5	TRBJ1-2	CASSYSIQGARYGYTF
NA	TRBD1	TRBV6-5	TRBJ1-4	CASSPTGGKLFF
once	TRBD1	TRBV7-2	TRBJ2-1	CASRLANRGQFF
NA	NA	TRBV15	TRBJ2-1	CATRDRLAQNEQFF
NA	NA	TRBV18	TRBJ1-2	CASSPSGQSDPNYGYTF
few	TRBD2	TRBV9	TRBJ2-3	CASSVGGTSGRDTQYF